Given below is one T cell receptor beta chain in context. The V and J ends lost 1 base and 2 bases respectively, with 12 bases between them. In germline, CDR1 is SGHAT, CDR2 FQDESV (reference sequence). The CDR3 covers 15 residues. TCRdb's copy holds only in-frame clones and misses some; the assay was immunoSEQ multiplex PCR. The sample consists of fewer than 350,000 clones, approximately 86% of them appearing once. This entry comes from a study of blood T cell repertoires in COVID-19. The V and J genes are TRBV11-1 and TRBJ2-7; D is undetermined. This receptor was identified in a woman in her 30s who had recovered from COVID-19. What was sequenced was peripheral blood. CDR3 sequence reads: CASSLGRGGPYEQYF. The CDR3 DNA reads TGTGCCAGCAGCTTAGGTCGCGGCGGTCCCTACGAGCAGTACTTC.